This record looks at one TCR beta chain sequence and its context. Its matching antigen is unknown. These data are taken from a study of T cells in localized non-small cell lung cancer. Sequenced by immunoSEQ multiplex PCR; TCRdb stores in-frame clones only, minus some. Among around 40,000 clones listed, more than 75% were seen once. CDR3 size: 14 residues. V dropped 7 bases and J dropped 1 base, with 11 bases sitting between them. Germline V gene lookup returns CDR1 MDHEN and CDR2 SYDVKM. Study observations and caveats: Because researchers sequenced only one region of the tumor, heterogeneity is still possible. Maximal T cell clonality occurred in uninvolved adjacent lung, with tumor ranking below it.

The genes are TRBV28 and TRBJ2-1; D is perhaps TRBD2 (5 bases). This specimen was peripheral blood, taken before any cancer treatment. This TCR came from a man aged 35-75 years with stage I lung adenocarcinoma. The CDR3 reads CASNEGTSYNEQFF. In DNA form, the CDR3 reads TGTGCCAGCAACGAGGGCACTTCCTACAATGAGCAGTTCTTC.